This TCR beta chain was captured by sequencing in a study of early T cells in non-severe SARS-CoV-2 infection. On the study more broadly: Investigators sequenced bulk RNA drawn from unsorted whole blood, and chains remained unpaired.

TCRdb re-analysed the 5' RACE reads in MiXCR, keeping a single row per CDR3 protein. The sample yields 85,000 to 95,000 distinct CDR3 sequences, roughly 14% seen once. This CDR3 contains 17 residues. Trimming left V 6 bases short and J 0 bases short, with 19 bases between. J is TRBJ2-3 and V is TRBV12-3 or TRBV12-4; D not certain. The receptor's source is an adult who was a healthcare worker with PCR-confirmed SARS-CoV-2 infection or an uninfected control (not recorded which). Specimen: whole blood. The DNA of the CDR3 is TGTGCCAGCAGGGGCCGTGGCAGATCAGCTAGCACAGATACGCAGTATTTT. Protein: CASRGRGRSASTDTQYF.